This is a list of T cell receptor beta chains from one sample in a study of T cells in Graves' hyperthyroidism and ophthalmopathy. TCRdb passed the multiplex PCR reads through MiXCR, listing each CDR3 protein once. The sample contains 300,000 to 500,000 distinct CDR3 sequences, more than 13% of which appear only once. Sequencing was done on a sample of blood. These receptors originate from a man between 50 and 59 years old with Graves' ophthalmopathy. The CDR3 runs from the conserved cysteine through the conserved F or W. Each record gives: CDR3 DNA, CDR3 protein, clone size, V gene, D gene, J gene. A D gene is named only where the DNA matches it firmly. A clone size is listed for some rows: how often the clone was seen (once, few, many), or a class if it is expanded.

DNA: TGTGCCAGCAGTGAAGACAGGGGGTCGTATGAGCAGTTCTTC; CDR3: CASSEDRGSYEQFF; size: once; V: TRBV28; D: TRBD1; J: TRBJ2-1
DNA: TGTGCCAGCAGCCAAGGCATGGCCCGGGGCACAGATACGCAGTATTTT; CDR3: CASSQGMARGTDTQYF; size: -; V: TRBV14; D: -; J: TRBJ2-3
DNA: TGTGCCACCAGCAGAGATCTTGCGACTAGCGGGAGCTATGAGCAGTTCTTC; CDR3: CATSRDLATSGSYEQFF; size: -; V: TRBV15; D: TRBD2; J: TRBJ2-1
DNA: TGCAGCGGGACTAGCCTCAACTCCTACAATGAGCAGTTCTTC; CDR3: CSGTSLNSYNEQFF; size: -; V: TRBV20-1; D: TRBD2; J: TRBJ2-1
DNA: TGTGCCTGTAGCGGGAGTATGGGGGAGCAGTACTTC; CDR3: CACSGSMGEQYF; size: many; V: TRBV2; D: TRBD2; J: TRBJ2-7
DNA: TGTGCCATCAGGGATCCTAGCGGTTCCTACAATGAGCAGTTCTTC; CDR3: CAIRDPSGSYNEQFF; size: few; V: TRBV10-3; D: TRBD2; J: TRBJ2-1
DNA: TGCGCCAGCAGCTTGGTGTCTAGCGGGAGGTTTGCAGATACGCAGTATTTT; CDR3: CASSLVSSGRFADTQYF; size: -; V: TRBV5-1; D: TRBD2; J: TRBJ2-3
DNA: TGTGCCAGCAGCGTTACCGGTGGACTAGCGGGAGAGGAGACCCAGTACTTC; CDR3: CASSVTGGLAGEETQYF; size: -; V: TRBV9; D: TRBD2; J: TRBJ2-5
DNA: TGCGCCAGCAGCAACGCGTATGAGCAGTTCTTC; CDR3: CASSNAYEQFF; size: -; V: TRBV10-2; D: -; J: TRBJ2-1
DNA: TGTGCCAGCAGTCCCGGGACAGGGGGCTCGGGAAACACCATATATTTT; CDR3: CASSPGTGGSGNTIYF; size: many; V: TRBV12-3/TRBV12-4; D: TRBD1; J: TRBJ1-3
DNA: TGCAGTGCCCTCATAAGCGGGAGGGGAGGGGTCGAGCAGTACTTC; CDR3: CSALISGRGGVEQYF; size: -; V: TRBV20-1; D: TRBD2; J: TRBJ2-7
DNA: TGCAGTGCTAGAGATTATGTAATGAACACTGAAGCTTTCTTT; CDR3: CSARDYVMNTEAFF; size: few; V: TRBV20-1; D: -; J: TRBJ1-1
DNA: TGTGCCAGCAGCTCACCTAGCGGGCCTACAGATACGCAGTATTTT; CDR3: CASSSPSGPTDTQYF; size: many; V: TRBV7-8; D: TRBD2; J: TRBJ2-3
DNA: TGCGCCAGCAGCCGCCAGGGGGCCGAATACAATGAGCAGTTCTTC; CDR3: CASSRQGAEYNEQFF; size: few; V: TRBV4-1; D: TRBD1; J: TRBJ2-1
DNA: TGCAGCGTTGCGCCGGGACAGGGCGGGGAGCAGTACTTC; CDR3: CSVAPGQGGEQYF; size: many; V: TRBV29-1; D: TRBD1; J: TRBJ2-7
DNA: TGTGCCAGCAACCGGGGGGGGGGTTCGTACGAGCAGTACTTC; CDR3: CASNRGGGSYEQYF; size: -; V: TRBV9; D: TRBD2; J: TRBJ2-7
DNA: TGCAGTGCTAGCCTGAGATACGAGCAGTACTTC; CDR3: CSASLRYEQYF; size: -; V: TRBV20-1; D: -; J: TRBJ2-7
DNA: TGCAGTGCTACAGGGGACTACGAGCAGTACTTC; CDR3: CSATGDYEQYF; size: few; V: TRBV20-1; D: -; J: TRBJ2-7
DNA: TGTGCCAGCAGTTGGGCAGGGGAGGTGCAGTACTTC; CDR3: CASSWAGEVQYF; size: many; V: TRBV12-3/TRBV12-4; D: -; J: TRBJ2-7
DNA: TGTGCCAGCAGGTTCCTCGCGGGAGGGCCAGATACGCAGTATTTT; CDR3: CASRFLAGGPDTQYF; size: many; V: TRBV12-3/TRBV12-4; D: TRBD2; J: TRBJ2-3
DNA: TGTGCCAGCAGACCACACGCAACTAATGAAAAACTGTTTTTT; CDR3: CASRPHATNEKLFF; size: many; V: TRBV2; D: -; J: TRBJ1-4
DNA: TGTGCCACCAGTGACCACGGTGGGGGACCGTACAATGAGCAGTTCTTC; CDR3: CATSDHGGGPYNEQFF; size: many; V: TRBV24-1; D: -; J: TRBJ2-1
DNA: TGTGCCACCATGTTCGGGCTAGCGAGCACAGATACGCAGTATTTT; CDR3: CATMFGLASTDTQYF; size: many; V: TRBV10-3; D: -; J: TRBJ2-3
DNA: TGTGCCAGCAGTGAAGCCTTTAGGGTTGGCGGGACAGATACGCAGTATTTT; CDR3: CASSEAFRVGGTDTQYF; size: many; V: TRBV2; D: -; J: TRBJ2-3
DNA: TGCGCCAGCAGCTTGGCCGCAACTAGCGGGAGGGCTGATGAGCAGTTCTTC; CDR3: CASSLAATSGRADEQFF; size: many; V: TRBV5-1; D: TRBD2; J: TRBJ2-1
DNA: TGTGCCAGCACCCGGGGGGGACAGGGTTACGAGCAGTACTTC; CDR3: CASTRGGQGYEQYF; size: many; V: TRBV28; D: -; J: TRBJ2-7
DNA: TGTGCCAGCAGCTCGAAGCGGGAGGGCCTGAATGAGCAGTTCTTC; CDR3: CASSSKREGLNEQFF; size: -; V: TRBV11-3; D: TRBD2; J: TRBJ2-1
DNA: TGTGCCAGCAGTGAAGACCTCCTAGAAATGAACACTGAAGCTTTCTTT; CDR3: CASSEDLLEMNTEAFF; size: many; V: TRBV2; D: -; J: TRBJ1-1
DNA: TGTGCCAGCAGGGATAGCGGCAACTACGAGCAGTACTTC; CDR3: CASRDSGNYEQYF; size: many; V: TRBV12-3/TRBV12-4; D: -; J: TRBJ2-7
DNA: TGTGCCAGTAGGGCAACCACAGATACGCAGTATTTT; CDR3: CASRATTDTQYF; size: few; V: TRBV19; D: -; J: TRBJ2-3
DNA: TGTGCCAGCAGCGGCGACACAAAACTTCTTCAAGAGACCCAGTACTTC; CDR3: CASSGDTKLLQETQYF; size: many; V: TRBV28; D: -; J: TRBJ2-5
DNA: TGTGCCAGCAGCCGAACAGGGAACTCCTACGAGCAGTACTTC; CDR3: CASSRTGNSYEQYF; size: -; V: TRBV3-1; D: -; J: TRBJ2-7
DNA: TGTGCCAGCAGCTTGGGTTCCTCGGATGAGCAGTTCTTC; CDR3: CASSLGSSDEQFF; size: many; V: TRBV5-6; D: -; J: TRBJ2-1
DNA: TGTGCCAGCAGTTTATCCAGGGGTGCCGGGGAGCTGTTTTTT; CDR3: CASSLSRGAGELFF; size: -; V: TRBV6-1; D: -; J: TRBJ2-2
DNA: TGTGCCAGCAGTGTGGCCCTGAACACTGAAGCTTTCTTT; CDR3: CASSVALNTEAFF; size: many; V: TRBV6-1; D: -; J: TRBJ1-1
DNA: TGTGCCAGCTTAGCTAGCGGGAGAGTTGGTGAGCAGTTCTTC; CDR3: CASLASGRVGEQFF; size: few; V: TRBV6-2/TRBV6-3; D: TRBD2; J: TRBJ2-1
DNA: TGTGCCAGCAGCCATACCCGGAACACTGAAGCTTTCTTT; CDR3: CASSHTRNTEAFF; size: -; V: TRBV14; D: -; J: TRBJ1-1
DNA: -; CDR3: CAISESGVAGGNEQLF; size: -; V: TRBV10-3; D: -; J: TRBJ2-1
DNA: TGCAGCGTTGCTCGGGAGGCCCGTGAGACCCAGTACTTC; CDR3: CSVAREARETQYF; size: many; V: TRBV29-1; D: TRBD2; J: TRBJ2-5
DNA: TGTGCCAGCAGCAACGGGACGGTCTCCTACAATGAGCAGTTCTTC; CDR3: CASSNGTVSYNEQFF; size: many; V: TRBV7-9; D: -; J: TRBJ2-1
DNA: TGTGCCACCAGCAGCTCCGGATCCGGGACAGGGCTGAATGAGCAGTTCTTC; CDR3: CATSSSGSGTGLNEQFF; size: many; V: TRBV15; D: TRBD1; J: TRBJ2-1
DNA: TGTGCCAGCATCTATTCTAATTCACCCCTCCACTTT; CDR3: CASIYSNSPLHF; size: -; V: TRBV12-3/TRBV12-4; D: -; J: TRBJ1-6
DNA: TGTGCCAGCAAAAATCCGAACTATGGCTACACCTTC; CDR3: CASKNPNYGYTF; size: many; V: TRBV7-2; D: -; J: TRBJ1-2
DNA: TGTGCCAGCAGCTTAGTGCGGACTATCAGCTCCTACAATGAGCAGTTCTTC; CDR3: CASSLVRTISSYNEQFF; size: many; V: TRBV7-9; D: -; J: TRBJ2-1
DNA: TGTGCCAGCTCACCACTTTACGGGGCTCGGGCAGCCCAAGAGACCCAGTACTTC; CDR3: CASSPLYGARAAQETQYF; size: -; V: TRBV5-4; D: -; J: TRBJ2-5
DNA: TGCGCCAGCAGCTTGGAGACAGGGGGCGGCCACGAGCAGTACTTC; CDR3: CASSLETGGGHEQYF; size: many; V: TRBV5-1; D: TRBD1; J: TRBJ2-7
DNA: TGTGCCAGCAGAGGTTTCGGGGAGGAGACCCAGTACTTC; CDR3: CASRGFGEETQYF; size: few; V: TRBV13; D: -; J: TRBJ2-5
DNA: TGTGCCTGGAGTGCAGGACTAGCTTACAATGAGCAGTTCTTC; CDR3: CAWSAGLAYNEQFF; size: many; V: TRBV30; D: TRBD2; J: TRBJ2-1
DNA: TGTGCCAGCAGTTTTCTAGCGGGAGGTATGAACACCGGGGAGCTGTTTTTT; CDR3: CASSFLAGGMNTGELFF; size: many; V: TRBV12-3/TRBV12-4; D: TRBD2; J: TRBJ2-2
DNA: TGTGCCAGCAGTAAAATAGCGGGTTACTCCTACGAGCAGTACTTC; CDR3: CASSKIAGYSYEQYF; size: -; V: TRBV6-2/TRBV6-3; D: TRBD2; J: TRBJ2-7
DNA: TGTGCCTCCCAGACAGCGGCCAACAATCAGCCCCAGCATTTT; CDR3: CASQTAANNQPQHF; size: many; V: TRBV10-3; D: -; J: TRBJ1-5
DNA: TGCGCCAGCAGCATCCAGCTAGCGGACAATGAGCAGTTCTTC; CDR3: CASSIQLADNEQFF; size: many; V: TRBV5-1; D: TRBD2; J: TRBJ2-1